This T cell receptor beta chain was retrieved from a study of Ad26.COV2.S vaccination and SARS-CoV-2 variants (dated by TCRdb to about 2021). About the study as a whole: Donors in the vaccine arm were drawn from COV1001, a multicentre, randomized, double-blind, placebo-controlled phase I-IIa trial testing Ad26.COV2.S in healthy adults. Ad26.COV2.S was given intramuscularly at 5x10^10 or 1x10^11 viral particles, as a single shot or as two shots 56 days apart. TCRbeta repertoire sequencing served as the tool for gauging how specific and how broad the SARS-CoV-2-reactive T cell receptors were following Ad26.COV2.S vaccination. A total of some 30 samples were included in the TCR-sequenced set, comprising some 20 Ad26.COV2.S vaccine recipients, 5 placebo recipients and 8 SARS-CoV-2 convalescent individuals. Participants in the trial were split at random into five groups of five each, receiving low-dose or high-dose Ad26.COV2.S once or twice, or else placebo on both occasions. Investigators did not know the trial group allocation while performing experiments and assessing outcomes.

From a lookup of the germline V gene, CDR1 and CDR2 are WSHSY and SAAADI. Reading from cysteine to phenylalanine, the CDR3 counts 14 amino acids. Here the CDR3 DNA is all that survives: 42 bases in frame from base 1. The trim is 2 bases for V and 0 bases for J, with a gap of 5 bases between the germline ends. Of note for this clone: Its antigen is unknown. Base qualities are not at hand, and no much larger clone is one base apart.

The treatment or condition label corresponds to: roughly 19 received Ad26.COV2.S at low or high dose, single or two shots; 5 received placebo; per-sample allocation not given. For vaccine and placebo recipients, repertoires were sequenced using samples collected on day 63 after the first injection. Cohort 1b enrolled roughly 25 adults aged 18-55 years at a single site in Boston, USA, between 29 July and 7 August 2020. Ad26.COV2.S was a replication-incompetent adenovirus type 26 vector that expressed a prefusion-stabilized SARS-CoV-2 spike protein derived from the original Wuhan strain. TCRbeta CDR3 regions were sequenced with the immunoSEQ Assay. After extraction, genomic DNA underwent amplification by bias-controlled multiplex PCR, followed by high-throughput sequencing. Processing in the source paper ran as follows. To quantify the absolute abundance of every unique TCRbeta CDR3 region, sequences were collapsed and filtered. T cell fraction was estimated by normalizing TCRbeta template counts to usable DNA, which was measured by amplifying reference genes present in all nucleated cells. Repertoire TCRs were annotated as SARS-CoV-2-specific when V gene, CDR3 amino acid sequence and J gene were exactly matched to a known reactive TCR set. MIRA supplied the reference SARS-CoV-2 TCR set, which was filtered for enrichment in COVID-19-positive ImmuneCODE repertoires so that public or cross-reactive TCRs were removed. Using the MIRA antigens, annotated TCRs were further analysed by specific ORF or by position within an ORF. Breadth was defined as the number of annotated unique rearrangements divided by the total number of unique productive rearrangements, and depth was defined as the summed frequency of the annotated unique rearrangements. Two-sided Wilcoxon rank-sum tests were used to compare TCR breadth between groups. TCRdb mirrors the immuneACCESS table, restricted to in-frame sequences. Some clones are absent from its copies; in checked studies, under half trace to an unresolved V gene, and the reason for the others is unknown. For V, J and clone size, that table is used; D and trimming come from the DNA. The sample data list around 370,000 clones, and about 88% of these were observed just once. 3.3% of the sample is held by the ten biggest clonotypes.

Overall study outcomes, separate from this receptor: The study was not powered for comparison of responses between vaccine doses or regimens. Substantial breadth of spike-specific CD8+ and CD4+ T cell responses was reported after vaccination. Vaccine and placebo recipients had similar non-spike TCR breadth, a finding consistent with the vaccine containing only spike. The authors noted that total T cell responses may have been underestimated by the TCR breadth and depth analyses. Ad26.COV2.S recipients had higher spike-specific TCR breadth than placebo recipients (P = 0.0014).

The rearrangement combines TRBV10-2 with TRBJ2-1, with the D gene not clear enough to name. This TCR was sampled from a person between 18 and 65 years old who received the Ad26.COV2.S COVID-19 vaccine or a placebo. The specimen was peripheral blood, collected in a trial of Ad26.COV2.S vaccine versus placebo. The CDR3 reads CASSEQYSYNEQFF. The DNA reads TGCGCCAGCAGTGAGCAGTACTCCTACAATGAGCAGTTCTTC.